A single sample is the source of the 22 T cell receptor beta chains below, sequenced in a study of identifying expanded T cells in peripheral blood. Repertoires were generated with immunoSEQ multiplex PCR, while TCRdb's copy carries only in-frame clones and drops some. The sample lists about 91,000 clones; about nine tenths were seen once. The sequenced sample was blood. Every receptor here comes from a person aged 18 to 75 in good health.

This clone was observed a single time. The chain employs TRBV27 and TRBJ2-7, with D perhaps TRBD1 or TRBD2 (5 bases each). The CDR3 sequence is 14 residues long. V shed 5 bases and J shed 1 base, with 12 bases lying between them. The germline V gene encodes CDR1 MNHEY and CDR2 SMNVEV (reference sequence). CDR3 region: CASSRRDQSYEQYF. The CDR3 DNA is TGTGCCAGCAGTCGCCGGGACCAATCCTACGAGCAGTACTTC.

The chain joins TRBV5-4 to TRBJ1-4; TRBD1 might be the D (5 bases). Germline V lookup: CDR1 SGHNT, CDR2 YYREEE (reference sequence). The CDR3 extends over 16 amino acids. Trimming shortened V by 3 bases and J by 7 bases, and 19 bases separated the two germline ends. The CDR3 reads CASSSSPLQGAEKLFF. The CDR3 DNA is TGTGCCAGCAGCTCCTCCCCCCTCCAGGGCGCTGAAAAACTGTTTTTT.

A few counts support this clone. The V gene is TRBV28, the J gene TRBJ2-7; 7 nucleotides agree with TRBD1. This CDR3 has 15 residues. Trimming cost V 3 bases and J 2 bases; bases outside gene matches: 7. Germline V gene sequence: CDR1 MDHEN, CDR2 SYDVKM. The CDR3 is CASSFGDRPPYEQYF. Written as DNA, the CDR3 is TGTGCCAGCAGTTTCGGGGACAGACCTCCCTACGAGCAGTACTTC.

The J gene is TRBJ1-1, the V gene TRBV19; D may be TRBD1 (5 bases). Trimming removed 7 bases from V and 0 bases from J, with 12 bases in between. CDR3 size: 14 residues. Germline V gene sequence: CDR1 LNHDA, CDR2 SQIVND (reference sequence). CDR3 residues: CASTPGPMNTEAFF. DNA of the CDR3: TGTGCCAGTACCCCGGGACCTATGAACACTGAAGCTTTCTTT.

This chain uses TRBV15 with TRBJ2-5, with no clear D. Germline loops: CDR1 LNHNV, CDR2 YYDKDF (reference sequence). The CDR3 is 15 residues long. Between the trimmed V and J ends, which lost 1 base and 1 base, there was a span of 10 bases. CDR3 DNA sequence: TGTGCCACCAGCAGAGTGGTGGCACCCCAAGAGACCCAGTACTTC. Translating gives CATSRVVAPQETQYF.

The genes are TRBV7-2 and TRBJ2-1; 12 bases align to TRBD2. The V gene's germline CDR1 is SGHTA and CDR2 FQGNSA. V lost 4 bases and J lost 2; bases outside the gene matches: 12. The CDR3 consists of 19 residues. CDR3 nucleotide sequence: TGTGCCAGCAGCTCCCTTAAGACTAGCGGGAGATGGGCCTACAATGAGCAGTTCTTC. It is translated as CASSSLKTSGRWAYNEQFF.

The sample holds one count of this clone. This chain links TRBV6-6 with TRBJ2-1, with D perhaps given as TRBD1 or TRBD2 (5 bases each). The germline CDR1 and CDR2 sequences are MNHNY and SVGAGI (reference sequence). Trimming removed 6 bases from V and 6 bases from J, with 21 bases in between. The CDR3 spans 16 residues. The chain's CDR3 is CASRTSSGTDANEQFF. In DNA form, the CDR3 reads TGTGCCAGCAGAACCTCTTCCGGGACGGACGCCAATGAGCAGTTCTTC.

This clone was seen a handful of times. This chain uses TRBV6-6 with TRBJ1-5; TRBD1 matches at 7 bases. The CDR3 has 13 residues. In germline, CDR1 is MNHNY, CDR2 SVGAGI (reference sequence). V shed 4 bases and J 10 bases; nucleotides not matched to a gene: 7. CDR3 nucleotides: TGTGCCAGCAGTTCCCAGGGGGAACGTCCCCAGCATTTT. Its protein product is CASSSQGERPQHF.

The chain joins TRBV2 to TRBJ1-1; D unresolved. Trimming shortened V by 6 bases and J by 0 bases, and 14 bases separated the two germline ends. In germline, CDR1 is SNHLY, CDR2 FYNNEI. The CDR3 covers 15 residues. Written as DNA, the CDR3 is TGTGCCAGCAGGGCCCTGCGACCCATGAACACTGAAGCTTTCTTT. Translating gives CASRALRPMNTEAFF.

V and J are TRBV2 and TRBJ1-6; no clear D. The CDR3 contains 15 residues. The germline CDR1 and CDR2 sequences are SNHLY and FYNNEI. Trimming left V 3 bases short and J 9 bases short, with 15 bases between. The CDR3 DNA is TGTGCCAGCAGTGAGGGAGGGAGTTTAGCTTCACCCCTCCACTTT. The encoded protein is CASSEGGSLASPLHF.

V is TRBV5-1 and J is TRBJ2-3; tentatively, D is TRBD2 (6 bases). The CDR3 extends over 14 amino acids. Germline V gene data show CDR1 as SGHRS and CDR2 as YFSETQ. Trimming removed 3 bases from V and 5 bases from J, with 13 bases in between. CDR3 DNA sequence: TGCGCCAGCAGCTGGGGGGTCCTAGGAGATACGCAGTATTTT. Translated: CASSWGVLGDTQYF.

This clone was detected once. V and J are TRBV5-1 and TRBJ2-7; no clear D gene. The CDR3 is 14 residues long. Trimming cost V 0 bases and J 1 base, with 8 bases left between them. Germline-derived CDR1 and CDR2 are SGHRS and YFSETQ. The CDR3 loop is CASSLVLGSYEQYF. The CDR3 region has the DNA TGCGCCAGCAGCTTGGTCCTTGGGTCCTACGAGCAGTACTTC.

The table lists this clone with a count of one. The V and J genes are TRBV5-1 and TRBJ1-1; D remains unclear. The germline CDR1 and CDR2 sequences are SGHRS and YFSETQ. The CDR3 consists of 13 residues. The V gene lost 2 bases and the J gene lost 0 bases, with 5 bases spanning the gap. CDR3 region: CASSFQVNTEAFF. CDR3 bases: TGCGCCAGCAGCTTCCAGGTGAACACTGAAGCTTTCTTT.

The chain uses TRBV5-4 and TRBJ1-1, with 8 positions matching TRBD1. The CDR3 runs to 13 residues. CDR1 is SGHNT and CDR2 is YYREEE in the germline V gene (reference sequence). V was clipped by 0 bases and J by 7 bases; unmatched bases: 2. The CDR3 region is CASSLAQGGEAFF. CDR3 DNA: TGTGCCAGCAGCTTGGCACAGGGGGGTGAAGCTTTCTTT. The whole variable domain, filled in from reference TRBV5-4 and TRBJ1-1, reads ETGVTQSPTHLIKTRGQQVTLRCSSQSGHNTVSWYQQALGQGPQFIFQYYREEENGRGNFPPRFSGLQFPNYSSELNVNALELDDSALYLCASSLAQGGEAFFGQGTRLTVV.

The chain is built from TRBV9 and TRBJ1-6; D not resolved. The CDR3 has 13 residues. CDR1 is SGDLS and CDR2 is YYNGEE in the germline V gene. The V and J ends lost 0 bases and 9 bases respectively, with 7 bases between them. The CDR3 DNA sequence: TGTGCCAGCAGCGTAGGGGGAGTTTCACCCCTCCACTTT. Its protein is CASSVGGVSPLHF.

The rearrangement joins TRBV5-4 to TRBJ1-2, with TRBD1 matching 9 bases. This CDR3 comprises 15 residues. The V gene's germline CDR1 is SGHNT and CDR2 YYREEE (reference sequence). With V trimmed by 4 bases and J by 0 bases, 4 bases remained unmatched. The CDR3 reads CASSRGQGTNYGYTF. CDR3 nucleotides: TGTGCCAGCAGCAGGGGACAGGGTACTAACTATGGCTACACCTTC. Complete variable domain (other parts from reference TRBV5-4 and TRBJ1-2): ETGVTQSPTHLIKTRGQQVTLRCSSQSGHNTVSWYQQALGQGPQFIFQYYREEENGRGNFPPRFSGLQFPNYSSELNVNALELDDSALYLCASSRGQGTNYGYTFGSGTRLTVV.

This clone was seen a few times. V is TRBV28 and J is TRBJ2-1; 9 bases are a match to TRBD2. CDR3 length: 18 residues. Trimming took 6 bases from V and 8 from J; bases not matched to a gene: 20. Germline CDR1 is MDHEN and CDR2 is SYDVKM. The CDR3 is CASSYPYSGREGGDEQFF. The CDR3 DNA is TGTGCCAGCAGCTACCCTTATTCGGGGCGGGAGGGCGGCGATGAGCAGTTCTTC. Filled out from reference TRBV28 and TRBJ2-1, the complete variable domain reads DVKVTQSSRYLVKRTGEKVFLECVQDMDHENMFWYRQDPGLGLRLIYFSYDVKMKEKGDIPEGYSVSREKKERFSLILESASTNQTSMYLCASSYPYSGREGGDEQFFGPGTRLTVL.

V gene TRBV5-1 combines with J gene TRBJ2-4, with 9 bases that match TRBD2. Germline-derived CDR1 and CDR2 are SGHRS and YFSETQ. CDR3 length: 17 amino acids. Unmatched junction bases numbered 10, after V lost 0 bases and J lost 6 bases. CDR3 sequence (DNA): TGCGCCAGCAGCTTGGATTCGGGACTAGCTGTGGGAAACATTCAGTACTTC. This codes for CASSLDSGLAVGNIQYF.

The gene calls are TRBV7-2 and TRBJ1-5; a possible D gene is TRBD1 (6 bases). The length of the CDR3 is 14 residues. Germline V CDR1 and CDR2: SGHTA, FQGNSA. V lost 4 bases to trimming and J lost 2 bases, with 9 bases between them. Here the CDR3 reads CASSYNRGNQPQHF. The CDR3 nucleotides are TGTGCCAGCAGCTATAACAGGGGCAATCAGCCCCAGCATTTT. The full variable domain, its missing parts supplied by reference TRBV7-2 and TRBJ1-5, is GAGVSQSPSNKVTEKGKDVELRCDPISGHTALYWYRQSLGQGLEFLIYFQGNSAPDKSGLPSDRFSAERTGGSVSTLTIQRTQQEDSAVYLCASSYNRGNQPQHFGDGTRLSIL.

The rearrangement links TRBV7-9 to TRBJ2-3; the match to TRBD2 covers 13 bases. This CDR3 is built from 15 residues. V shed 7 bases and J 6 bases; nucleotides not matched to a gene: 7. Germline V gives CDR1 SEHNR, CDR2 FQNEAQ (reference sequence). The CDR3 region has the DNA TGTGCCAGCACCCGAGGACTAGCGGGAGTCGATACGCAGTATTTT. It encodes CASTRGLAGVDTQYF.

CDR3 residues: CASAVGSYNEQFF. In nucleotides, the CDR3 is TGTGCCAGCGCGGTGGGCTCCTACAATGAGCAGTTCTTC. The chain employs TRBV6-1 and TRBJ2-1; unclear D gene. Between the trimmed V and J ends, which lost 8 bases and 0 bases, there was a span of 8 bases. The CDR3 sequence is 13 residues long. CDR1 and CDR2 from the germline V gene are MNHNS and SASEGT.

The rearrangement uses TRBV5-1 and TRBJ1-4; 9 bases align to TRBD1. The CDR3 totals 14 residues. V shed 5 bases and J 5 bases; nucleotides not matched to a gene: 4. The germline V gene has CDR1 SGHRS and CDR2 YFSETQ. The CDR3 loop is CASSPGTGNEKLFF. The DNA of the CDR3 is TGCGCCAGCAGTCCCGGGACAGGGAATGAAAAACTGTTTTTT.